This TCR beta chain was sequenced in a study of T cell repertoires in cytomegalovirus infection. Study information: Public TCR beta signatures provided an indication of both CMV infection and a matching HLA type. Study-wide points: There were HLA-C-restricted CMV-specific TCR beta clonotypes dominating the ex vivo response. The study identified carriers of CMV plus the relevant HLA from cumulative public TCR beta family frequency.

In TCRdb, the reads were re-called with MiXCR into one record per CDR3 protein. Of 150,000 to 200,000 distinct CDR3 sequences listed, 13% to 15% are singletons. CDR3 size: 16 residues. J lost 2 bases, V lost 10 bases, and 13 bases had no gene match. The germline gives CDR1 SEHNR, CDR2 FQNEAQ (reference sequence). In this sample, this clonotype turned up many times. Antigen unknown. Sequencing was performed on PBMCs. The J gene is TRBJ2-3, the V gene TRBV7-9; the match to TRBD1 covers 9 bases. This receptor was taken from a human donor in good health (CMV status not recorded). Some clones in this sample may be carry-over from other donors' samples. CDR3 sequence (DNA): TGTGCCATACCGGGACAGGGAATCTATGACACAGATACGCAGTATTTT. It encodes CAIPGQGIYDTDTQYF.